The T cell receptor (beta chain) described here comes from a study of somatic mutations in cytotoxic T cells in rheumatoid arthritis. TCRdb's table, derived via immunoSEQ multiplex PCR, lists solely in-frame clones and lacks some. The sample comprises roughly 4,100 clones, under 95% of which are singletons, and approximately 8% rests with the top ten. General study results and limits: Patients with rheumatoid arthritis showed a slight underrepresentation of TRBV07, a finding that was never subjected to any adjustment for multiple comparisons. The largest CD8+ clone made up over 20% of CD8+ cells in about an eighth of the roughly 60 patients.

As concerns this clone: Its specificity is not known.

Germline lookup yields CDR1 SGHKS and CDR2 YYEKEE (reference sequence). V shed 5 bases and J 1 base; nucleotides not matched to a gene: 6. The CDR3 loop spans 16 amino acids. Sequenced sample: CD8+ T cells sorted from blood. This chain uses TRBV5-5 with TRBJ1-5; 10 bases are shared with TRBD1. This clonotype was obtained from a woman between 55 and 75 years old with rheumatoid arthritis. CDR3 protein: CASRYRDRGSNQPQHF. The CDR3 region has the DNA TGTGCCAGCAGATACCGGGACAGGGGAAGCAATCAGCCCCAGCATTTT.